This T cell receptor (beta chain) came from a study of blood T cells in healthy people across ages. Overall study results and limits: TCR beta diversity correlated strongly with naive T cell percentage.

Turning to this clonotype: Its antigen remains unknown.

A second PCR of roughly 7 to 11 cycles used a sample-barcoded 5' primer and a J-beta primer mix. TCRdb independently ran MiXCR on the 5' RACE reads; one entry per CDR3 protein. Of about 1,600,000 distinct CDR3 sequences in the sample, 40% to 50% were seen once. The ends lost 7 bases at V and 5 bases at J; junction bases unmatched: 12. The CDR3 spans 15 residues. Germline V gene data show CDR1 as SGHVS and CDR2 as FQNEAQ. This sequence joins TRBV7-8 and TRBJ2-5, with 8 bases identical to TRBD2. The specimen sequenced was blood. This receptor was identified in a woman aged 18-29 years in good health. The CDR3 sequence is CASTGGQGSFETQYF. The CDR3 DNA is TGTGCCAGCACGGGGGGGCAGGGGAGTTTCGAGACCCAGTACTTC.